This TCR beta chain was captured by sequencing in a study of T cell responses to AZD1222 COVID-19 vaccine. Whole-study results and caveats: Researchers took repertoire samples only after the peak T cell response had come. Spike-specific TCRs gained breadth and depth after people received two AZD1222 doses. Seropositive status at baseline applied to only 5 or 6 AZD1222 recipients.

The CDR3 sequence is 16 residues long. CDR1 is SGHDT, CDR2 YYEEEE, per germline. The V gene end was trimmed by 4 bases and the J gene end by 1 base; junction bases not matched to a gene: 8. The data were produced by immunoSEQ multiplex PCR, yet TCRdb's version contains in-frame clones alone and is incomplete. The repertoire holds about 110,000 clones, with around 76% as singletons. This clone came up a few times. The antigen is not known. The gene calls are TRBV5-6 and TRBJ2-3; 8 bases match TRBD2. The sequencing here drew on peripheral blood, taken on day 0 of AZD1222 vaccination. The source of this sequence is an adult in good health. The CDR3 DNA follows: TGTGCCAGCAGCCCCCTCGGGGGGGGCGGCACAGATACGCAGTATTTT. Protein product: CASSPLGGGGTDTQYF.